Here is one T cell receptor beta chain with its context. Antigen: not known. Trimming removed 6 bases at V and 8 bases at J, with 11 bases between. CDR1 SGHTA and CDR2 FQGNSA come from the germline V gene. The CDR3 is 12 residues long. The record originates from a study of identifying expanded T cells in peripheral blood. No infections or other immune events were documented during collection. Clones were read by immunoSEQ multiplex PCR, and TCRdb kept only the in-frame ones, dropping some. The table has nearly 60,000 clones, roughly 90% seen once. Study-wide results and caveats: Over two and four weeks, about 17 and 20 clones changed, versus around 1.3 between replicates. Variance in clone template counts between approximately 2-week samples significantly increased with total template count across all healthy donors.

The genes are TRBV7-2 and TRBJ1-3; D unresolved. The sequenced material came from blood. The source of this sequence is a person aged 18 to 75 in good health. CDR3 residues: CASSPSGDTIYF. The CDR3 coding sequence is TGTGCCAGCAGTCCCTCAGGAGACACCATATATTTT.